These 4 T cell receptor beta chains originate from one sample sequenced in a study of T cell repertoires in cytomegalovirus infection. Via MiXCR, TCRdb re-called the reads, giving one row per CDR3 protein. This sample has around 310,000 distinct CDR3 sequences, with 15% to 20% found just once. The sample was PBMCs. Receptor source: a human donor in good health (CMV status not recorded). Some clones in this sample may be carry-over from other donors' samples.

In its sample, this clonotype was seen many times. V is TRBV10-3 and J is TRBJ2-3, with TRBD1 identical over 7 bases. The V and J ends lost 3 bases and 9 bases, in that order; junction bases with no gene match: 3. This CDR3 contains 12 residues. Germline CDR1 ENHRY, CDR2 SYGVKD. The CDR3: CAISDGQETQYF. The CDR3 nucleotides are TGTGCCATCAGTGACGGACAGGAGACGCAGTATTTT.

This clonotype appeared many times. The chain is built from TRBV28 and TRBJ1-2; unclear D gene. Per the germline V gene, CDR1 is MDHEN and CDR2 is SYDVKM. Trimming cost V 5 bases and J 8 bases, with 15 bases left between them. CDR3 length: 13 amino acids. The CDR3 region has the DNA TGTGCCAGCAGTACGATTGGGGTCGGGGGCTACACCTTC. Protein: CASSTIGVGGYTF.

There are many counts of this clonotype. The chain combines TRBV6-1 with TRBJ2-7; TRBD2 is a possible D gene (7 bases). The germline V gene encodes CDR1 MNHNS and CDR2 SASEGT. The CDR3 is 15 amino acids. Between the trimmed V and J ends, which lost 7 bases and 3 bases, there was a span of 19 bases. CDR3 sequence: CASNVGRGGFYEQYF. The CDR3 DNA follows: TGTGCCAGCAATGTAGGGAGGGGGGGGTTCTACGAGCAGTACTTC.

This clonotype was recorded many times. The chain uses TRBV7-2 and TRBJ1-3; no clear D gene. V gave up 3 bases and J gave up 1 base, with 7 bases separating them. The CDR3 has 14 amino acids. CDR1 is SGHTA, CDR2 FQGNSA, per germline. CDR3 region: CASSFRNSGNTIYF. The CDR3 DNA follows: TGTGCCAGCAGCTTTCGGAATTCTGGAAACACCATATATTTT.